Listed below are T cell receptor beta chains from one sample, sequenced in a study of T cell repertoires in cytomegalovirus infection. TCRdb reanalysed the reads using MiXCR and keeps one entry per CDR3 protein. The sample gives 500,000 or so distinct CDR3 sequences, 16% of which show up once; about 24% is in the top ten. The specimen sequenced was CD8+ T cells from PBMCs. The receptors here all came from a human donor in good health (CMV status not recorded). Some clones in this sample may be carry-over from other donors' samples. CDR3s include the opening cysteine and the closing phenylalanine or tryptophan. A D gene is named only where the DNA matches it firmly. Clone size is given for some rows only: seen once, a few or many times, or a class if the clone is expanded.

j_gene | v_gene | d_gene | abundance | CDR3aa | CDR3nt
TRBJ2-1 | TRBV10-3 | TRBD2 | many | CAISRRLAGGLGEQFF | TGTGCCATCAGCCGCCGACTAGCGGGGGGGCTCGGTGAGCAGTTCTTC
TRBJ2-1 | TRBV12-3/TRBV12-4 | TRBD2 | many | CASSVSGTLDEQFF | TGTGCCAGCAGTGTCAGCGGGACCCTTGATGAGCAGTTCTTC
TRBJ2-7 | TRBV28 | TRBD2 | many | CASLLRRTSGNYEQYF | TGTGCCAGCCTGCTGCGGAGGACTAGCGGTAACTACGAGCAGTACTTC
TRBJ2-5 | TRBV12-3/TRBV12-4 | - | many | CASSPVAFRQETQYF | TGTGCCAGCAGCCCGGTCGCATTTCGCCAAGAGACCCAGTACTTC
TRBJ2-2 | TRBV27 | - | - | CASRPERDHEDGELFF | TGTGCCAGCAGGCCCGAGAGGGACCATGAGGACGGGGAGCTGTTTTTT
TRBJ2-1 | TRBV7-3 | - | few | CASSLIPSSYNEQFF | TGTGCCAGCAGCTTAATCCCGAGCTCCTACAATGAGCAGTTCTTC
TRBJ2-7 | TRBV9 | - | - | CASSPLLGREQYF | TGTGCCAGCAGCCCACTGCTTGGGCGCGAGCAGTACTTC
TRBJ2-3 | TRBV14 | - | many | CASSQRSTDTQYF | TGTGCCAGCAGCCAACGCTCCACAGATACGCAGTATTTT
TRBJ2-1 | TRBV27 | TRBD2 | many | CASGLLADNEQFF | TGTGCCAGCGGCCTACTAGCGGACAATGAGCAGTTCTTC
TRBJ2-2 | TRBV7-2 | TRBD2 | many | CASSLNFRLAATNTGELFF | TGTGCCAGCAGCTTAAATTTCAGACTAGCGGCCACGAACACCGGGGAGCTGTTTTTT
TRBJ2-2 | TRBV7-3 | - | few | CASTTGGTGTGELFF | TGTGCCAGCACCACAGGCGGGACGGGTACCGGGGAGCTGTTTTTT
TRBJ2-3 | TRBV15 | TRBD2 | few | CATSSGTSGDTDTQYF | TGTGCCACCAGCAGCGGGACTAGCGGGGACACAGATACGCAGTATTTT
TRBJ1-5 | TRBV27 | - | many | CASSSTGSQPQHF | TGTGCCAGCAGTTCGACAGGCTCTCAGCCCCAGCATTTT
TRBJ2-7 | TRBV6-2/TRBV6-3 | - | few | CASSFVQASGEQYF | TGTGCCAGCAGTTTCGTGCAGGCCTCCGGCGAGCAGTACTTC
TRBJ2-7 | TRBV9 | TRBD1 | - | CASSVAGTGSPEQYF | TGTGCCAGCAGCGTAGCTGGGACAGGGTCCCCCGAGCAGTACTTC
TRBJ2-1 | TRBV2 | - | - | CASKLELIRPPYNEQFF | TGTGCCAGCAAGCTAGAACTGATTCGGCCTCCCTACAATGAGCAGTTCTTC
TRBJ2-1 | TRBV19 | - | - | CASSISTVSYNEQFF | TGTGCCAGTAGTATCTCTACAGTCTCCTACAATGAGCAGTTCTTC
TRBJ1-4 | TRBV7-9 | - | many | CASSPTLDTSKEKLFF | TGTGCCAGCAGTCCTACACTCGACACTTCCAAGGAAAAACTGTTTTTT
TRBJ2-5 | TRBV5-1 | - | few | CASSDPVYQETQYF | TGCGCCAGCTCCGATCCGGTGTACCAAGAGACCCAGTACTTC
TRBJ2-1 | TRBV10-3 | TRBD2 | many | CAISGGGGGNNEQFF | TGTGCCATCAGTGGCGGCGGGGGGGGAAACAATGAGCAGTTCTTC
TRBJ1-1 | TRBV19 | TRBD1 | few | CASTRDRIGFF | TGTGCCAGTACCCGGGACAGAATAGGTTTCTTT
TRBJ2-3 | TRBV2 | - | many | CASSDLLRGTSTDTQYF | TGTGCCAGCAGTGACCTCCTGCGGGGCACTAGCACAGATACGCAGTATTTT
TRBJ2-3 | TRBV7-4 | - | - | CASRTGQSTDTQYF | TGTGCCAGCAGGACGGGACAAAGCACAGATACGCAGTATTTT
TRBJ2-3 | TRBV30 | TRBD1 | - | CAWNTGTGYGSTQYF | TGTGCCTGGAACACCGGGACAGGCTATGGGAGTACGCAGTATTTT
TRBJ1-6 | TRBV11-2 | - | many | CASSPWAHSSYNSPLHF | TGTGCCAGCAGCCCCTGGGCCCATAGCTCCTATAATTCACCCCTCCACTTT
TRBJ2-7 | TRBV10-3 | TRBD1 | few | CAIEDRAGEQYF | TGTGCCATCGAGGACAGGGCGGGGGAGCAGTACTTC
TRBJ1-2 | TRBV7-8 | TRBD1 | many | CASSLVWGGGDGYTF | TGTGCCAGCAGCTTAGTCTGGGGAGGGGGCGATGGCTACACCTTC
TRBJ2-3 | TRBV27 | TRBD2 | - | CASSFSAGPTDTQYF | TGTGCCAGCAGTTTTTCAGCGGGGCCCACAGATACGCAGTATTTT
TRBJ1-5 | TRBV7-8 | - | many | CASSLNINSNQPQHF | TGTGCCAGCAGCTTAAACATCAATAGCAATCAGCCCCAGCATTTT
TRBJ1-2 | TRBV6-5 | TRBD1 | many | CASSPWTGHYGYTF | TGTGCCAGCAGTCCGTGGACAGGGCACTATGGCTACACCTTC
TRBJ2-1 | TRBV19 | TRBD1 | - | CASSIGQGANEQFF | TGTGCCAGTAGTATCGGACAGGGAGCCAATGAGCAGTTCTTC
TRBJ1-1 | TRBV7-8 | - | many | CASSLAWENTEAFF | TGTGCCAGCAGCTTAGCGTGGGAGAACACTGAAGCTTTCTTT
TRBJ1-2 | TRBV27 | TRBD1 | many | CASSLGPGQGVNYGYTF | TGTGCCAGCAGTTTAGGCCCGGGACAGGGGGTCAACTATGGCTACACCTTC
TRBJ1-3 | TRBV28 | - | - | CASGTVYSGNTIYF | TGTGCCAGCGGGACCGTATACTCTGGAAACACCATATATTTT
TRBJ2-1 | TRBV6-5 | TRBD2 | many | CASSSLGLAGYNEQFF | TGTGCCAGCAGTTCCCTCGGACTAGCAGGTTACAATGAGCAGTTCTTC
TRBJ2-5 | TRBV19 | TRBD2 | - | CASSPGLAGRGRQETQYF | TGTGCCAGTAGCCCGGGACTAGCGGGACGGGGCCGGCAAGAGACCCAGTACTTC
TRBJ2-7 | TRBV6-1 | TRBD2 | many | CASSVRLPVLGPAGGVGYEQYF | TGTGCCAGCAGTGTACGCCTGCCGGTCCTCGGGCCCGCGGGGGGGGTGGGCTACGAGCAGTACTTC